This T cell receptor beta chain comes out of a study of T-cell reconstitution after alpha-beta-depleted transplantation in children. This clonotype was detected ten times or more. This CDR3 is built from 19 residues. Germline CDR1 SGHDT, CDR2 YYEEEE. V lost 0 bases, J lost 4 bases, and 23 bases lay in between. Unique molecular identifiers were used in preparing the TCRbeta library. MiXCR was run by TCRdb on the PCR reads, yielding one entry per CDR3 protein. This table holds about 500,000 distinct CDR3 sequences, around a third found once. This receptor was taken from a human donor who donated a stem cell graft to a child with aplastic anemia. This material consisted of PBMCs from the stem cell graft donor, taken from the stem cell graft. The rearrangement uses TRBV5-6 and TRBJ2-1; D is possibly TRBD1 or TRBD2 (8 bases each). The CDR3 loop is CASSLDRGGRLAMYNEQFF. The DNA for the CDR3 is TGTGCCAGCAGCTTGGACAGGGGGGGCCGACTAGCGATGTACAATGAGCAGTTCTTC.